Presented here are 4 T cell receptor beta chains from one specimen sequenced in a study of graft-versus-host responses after intestinal transplantation. No cognate antigen is known for these TCRs. Libraries were prepared by immunoSEQ multiplex PCR; TCRdb keeps only in-frame clonotypes and omits some of them. The table shows over 85,000 clones, with about 95% occurring only once. The sample here was unstimulated CD4+ T cells sorted from spleen or lymph node cells, taken before transplant. The receptors originated from a human donor who was the organ donor for an intestinal transplant.

This sequence joins TRBV4-1 and TRBJ1-6; 9 nucleotides align to TRBD1. V lost 6 bases and J lost 5; bases outside the gene matches: 5. The CDR3 is 15 amino acids. Germline CDR1 MGHRA, CDR2 YSYEKL. CDR3 sequence reads: CASSRGQGNNSPLHF. For the CDR3, the DNA is TGCGCCAGCAGTCGGGGACAGGGCAATAATTCACCCCTCCACTTT.

The gene calls are TRBV19 and TRBJ2-7; 10 bases are a match to TRBD1. CDR1 and CDR2 (germline): LNHDA, SQIVND (reference sequence). V shed 9 bases, J shed 0 bases, and the junction held 8 bases outside the gene matches. The CDR3 is made up of 15 amino acids. CDR3 sequence: CASSTGTGVSYEQYF. The CDR3 coding sequence is TGTGCCAGCAGCACCGGGACAGGGGTCTCCTACGAGCAGTACTTC.

The chain couples TRBV7-6 to TRBJ2-3; TRBD2 matches 12 bases. Trimming at V came to 1 base and at J to 4 bases, leaving 6 bases not matched to a gene. The CDR3 length is 17 residues. Germline-derived CDR1 and CDR2 are SGHVS and FNYEAQ. This CDR3 is CASSLGVLAGGADTQYF. The CDR3 nucleotides are TGTGCCAGCAGCTTAGGAGTCCTAGCGGGGGGGGCAGATACGCAGTATTTT.

The table lists this clone with a count of one. This chain connects TRBV14 to TRBJ1-6; no clear D. The CDR3 covers 14 residues. V was trimmed by 2 bases and J by 9 bases, leaving 11 bases between them. CDR1 is SGHDN, CDR2 FVKESK, per germline. This CDR3 reads CASSQLTDGSPLHF. As DNA, the CDR3 is TGTGCCAGCAGCCAACTCACAGACGGTTCACCCCTCCACTTT.